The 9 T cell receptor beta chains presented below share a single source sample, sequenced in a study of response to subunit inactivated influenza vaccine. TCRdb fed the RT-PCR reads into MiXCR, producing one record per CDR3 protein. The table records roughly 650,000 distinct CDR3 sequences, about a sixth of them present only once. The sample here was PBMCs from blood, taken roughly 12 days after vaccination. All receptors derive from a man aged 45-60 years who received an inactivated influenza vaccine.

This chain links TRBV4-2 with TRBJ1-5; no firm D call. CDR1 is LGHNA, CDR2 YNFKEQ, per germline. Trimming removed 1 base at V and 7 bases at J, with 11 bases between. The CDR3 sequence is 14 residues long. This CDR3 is CASSQVSRGQPQHF. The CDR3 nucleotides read TGTGCCAGCAGCCAAGTTAGCCGCGGCCAGCCCCAGCATTTT.

For the CDR3, the DNA is TGCGCCAGCATGCCTTCAGGACAAGAGACCCAGTACTTC. Translating gives CASMPSGQETQYF. V is TRBV5-1 and J is TRBJ2-5; D unclear. CDR1 and CDR2 (germline): SGHRS, YFSETQ. V dropped 6 bases and J dropped 2 bases, with 11 bases sitting between them. The CDR3 is made up of 13 amino acids.

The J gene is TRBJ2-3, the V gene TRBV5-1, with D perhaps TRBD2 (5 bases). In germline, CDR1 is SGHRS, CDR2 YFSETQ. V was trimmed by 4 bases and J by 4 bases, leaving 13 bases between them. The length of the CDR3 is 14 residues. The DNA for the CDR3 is TGCGCCAGCAGCGCTGGACTCGGGGCAGATACGCAGTATTTT. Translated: CASSAGLGADTQYF.

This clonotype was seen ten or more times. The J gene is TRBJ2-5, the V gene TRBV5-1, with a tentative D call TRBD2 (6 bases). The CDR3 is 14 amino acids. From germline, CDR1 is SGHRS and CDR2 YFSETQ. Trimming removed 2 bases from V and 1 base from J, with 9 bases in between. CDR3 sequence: CASSFGGTQETQYF. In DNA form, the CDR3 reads TGCGCCAGCAGCTTCGGGGGTACCCAAGAGACCCAGTACTTC.

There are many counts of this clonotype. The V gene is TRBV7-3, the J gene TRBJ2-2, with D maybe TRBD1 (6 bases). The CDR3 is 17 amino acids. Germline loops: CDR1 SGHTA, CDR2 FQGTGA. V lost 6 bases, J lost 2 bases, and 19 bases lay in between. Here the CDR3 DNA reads TGTGCCAGCAGTCTTACAAGGGACAATTTCAACACCGGGGAGCTGTTTTTT. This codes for CASSLTRDNFNTGELFF.

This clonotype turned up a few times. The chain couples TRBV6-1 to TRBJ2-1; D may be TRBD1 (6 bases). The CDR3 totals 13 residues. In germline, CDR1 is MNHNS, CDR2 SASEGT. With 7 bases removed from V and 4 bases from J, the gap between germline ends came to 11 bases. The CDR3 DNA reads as TGTGCCAGCACGGCCAGGGGTTACAATGAGCAGTTCTTC. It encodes CASTARGYNEQFF.

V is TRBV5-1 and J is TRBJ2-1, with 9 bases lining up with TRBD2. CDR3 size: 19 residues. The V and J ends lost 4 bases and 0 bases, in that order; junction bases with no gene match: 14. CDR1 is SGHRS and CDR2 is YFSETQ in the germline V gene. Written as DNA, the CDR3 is TGCGCCAGCAGCCCGGGACTAGCCGTTGGGGCGAGCTCCTACAATGAGCAGTTCTTC. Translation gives CASSPGLAVGASSYNEQFF.

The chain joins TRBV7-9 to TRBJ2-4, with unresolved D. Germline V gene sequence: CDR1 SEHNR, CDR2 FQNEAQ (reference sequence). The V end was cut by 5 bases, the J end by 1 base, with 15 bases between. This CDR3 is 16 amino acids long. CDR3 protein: CASSPSTALAKNIQYF. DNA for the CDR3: TGTGCCAGCAGCCCCAGTACAGCTCTTGCCAAAAACATTCAGTACTTC.

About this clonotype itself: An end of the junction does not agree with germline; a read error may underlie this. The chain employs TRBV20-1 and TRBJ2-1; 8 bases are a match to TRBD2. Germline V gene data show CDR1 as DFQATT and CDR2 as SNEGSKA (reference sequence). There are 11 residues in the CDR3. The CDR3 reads CSASNSRGVKF. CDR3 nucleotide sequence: TGCAGTGCTAGTAATTCGCGGGGGGTGAAGTTC.